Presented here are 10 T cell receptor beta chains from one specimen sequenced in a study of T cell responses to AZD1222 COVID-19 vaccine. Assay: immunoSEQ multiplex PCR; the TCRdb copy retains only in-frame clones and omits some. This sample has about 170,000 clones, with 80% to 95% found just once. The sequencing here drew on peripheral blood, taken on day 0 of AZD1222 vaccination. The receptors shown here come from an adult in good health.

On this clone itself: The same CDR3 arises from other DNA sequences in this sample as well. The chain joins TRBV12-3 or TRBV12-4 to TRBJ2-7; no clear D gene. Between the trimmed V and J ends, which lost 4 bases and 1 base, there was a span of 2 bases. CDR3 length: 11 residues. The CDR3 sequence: CASSSSYEQYF. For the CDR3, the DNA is TGTGCCAGCAGTTCTTCCTACGAGCAGTACTTC.

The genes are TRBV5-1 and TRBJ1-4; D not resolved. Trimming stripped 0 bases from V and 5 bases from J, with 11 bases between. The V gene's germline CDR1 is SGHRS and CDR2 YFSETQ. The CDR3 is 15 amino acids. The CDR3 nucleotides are TGCGCCAGCAGCTTGGAGGCACGAAGGAATGAAAAACTGTTTTTT. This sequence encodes CASSLEARRNEKLFF.

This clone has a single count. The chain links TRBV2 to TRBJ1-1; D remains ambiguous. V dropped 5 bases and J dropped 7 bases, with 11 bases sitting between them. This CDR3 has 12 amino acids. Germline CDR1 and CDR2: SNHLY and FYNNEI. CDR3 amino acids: CASSRTELEAFF. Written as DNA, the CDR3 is TGTGCCAGCAGTCGAACCGAACTTGAAGCTTTCTTT.

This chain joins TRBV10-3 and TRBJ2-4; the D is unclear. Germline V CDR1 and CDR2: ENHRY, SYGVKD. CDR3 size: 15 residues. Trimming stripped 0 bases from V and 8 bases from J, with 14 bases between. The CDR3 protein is CAISESTLGEYIQYF. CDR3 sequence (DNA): TGTGCCATCAGTGAGTCGACCCTTGGGGAATACATTCAGTACTTC.

CDR3 DNA: TGTGCCAGCAGCCTCGGGACCTTAGCAAATCAGCCCCAGCATTTT. It specifies CASSLGTLANQPQHF. The chain carries TRBV9 and TRBJ1-5; D possibly corresponds to TRBD1 (5 bases). The CDR3 is 15 residues long. Trimming pared 4 bases from V and 4 bases from J, leaving 15 bases between. Germline V gene lookup returns CDR1 SGDLS and CDR2 YYNGEE. The variable domain in full, completed from reference TRBV9 and TRBJ1-5, reads DSGVTQTPKHLITATGQRVTLRCSPRSGDLSVYWYQQSLDQGLQFLIQYYNGEERAKGNILERFSAQQFPDLHSELNLSSLELGDSALYFCASSLGTLANQPQHFGDGTRLSIL.

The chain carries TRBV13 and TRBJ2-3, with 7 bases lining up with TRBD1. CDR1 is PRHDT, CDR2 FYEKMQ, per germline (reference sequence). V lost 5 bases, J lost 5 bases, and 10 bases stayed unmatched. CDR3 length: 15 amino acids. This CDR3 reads CASSPRGYLVDTQYF. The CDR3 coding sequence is TGTGCCAGCAGCCCCAGGGGGTACTTAGTAGATACGCAGTATTTT.

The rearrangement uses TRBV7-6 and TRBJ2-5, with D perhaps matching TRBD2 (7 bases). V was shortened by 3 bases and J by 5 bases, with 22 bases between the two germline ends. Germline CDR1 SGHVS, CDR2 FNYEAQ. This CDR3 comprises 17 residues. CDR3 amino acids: CASSFVVDGGGRETQYF. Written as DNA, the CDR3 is TGTGCCAGCAGCTTCGTAGTAGATGGGGGGGGCCGGGAGACCCAGTACTTC.

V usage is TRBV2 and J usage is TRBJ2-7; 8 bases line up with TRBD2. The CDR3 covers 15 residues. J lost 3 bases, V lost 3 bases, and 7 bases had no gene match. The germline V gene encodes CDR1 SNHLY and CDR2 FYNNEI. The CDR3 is CASSDPSGGYYEQYF. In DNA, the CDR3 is TGTGCCAGCAGTGATCCCAGCGGGGGTTACTACGAGCAGTACTTC.

CDR3 sequence (DNA): TGTGCCAGCAGGCCCGGACAGGGAGGCGCCAAGTCCCAGCATTTT. Its translation: CASRPGQGGAKSQHF. The gene calls are TRBV6-5 and TRBJ1-5, with 8 bases aligning to TRBD1. V was clipped by 6 bases and J by 11 bases; unmatched bases: 15. The CDR3 runs to 15 residues. Germline-derived CDR1 and CDR2 are MNHEY and SVGAGI.

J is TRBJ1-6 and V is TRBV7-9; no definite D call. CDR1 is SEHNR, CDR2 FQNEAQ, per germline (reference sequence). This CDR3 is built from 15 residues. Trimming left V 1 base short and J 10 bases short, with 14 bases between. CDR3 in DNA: TGTGCCAGCAGCTTAGATGGCATTCCCAACTCACCCCTCCACTTT. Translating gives CASSLDGIPNSPLHF.